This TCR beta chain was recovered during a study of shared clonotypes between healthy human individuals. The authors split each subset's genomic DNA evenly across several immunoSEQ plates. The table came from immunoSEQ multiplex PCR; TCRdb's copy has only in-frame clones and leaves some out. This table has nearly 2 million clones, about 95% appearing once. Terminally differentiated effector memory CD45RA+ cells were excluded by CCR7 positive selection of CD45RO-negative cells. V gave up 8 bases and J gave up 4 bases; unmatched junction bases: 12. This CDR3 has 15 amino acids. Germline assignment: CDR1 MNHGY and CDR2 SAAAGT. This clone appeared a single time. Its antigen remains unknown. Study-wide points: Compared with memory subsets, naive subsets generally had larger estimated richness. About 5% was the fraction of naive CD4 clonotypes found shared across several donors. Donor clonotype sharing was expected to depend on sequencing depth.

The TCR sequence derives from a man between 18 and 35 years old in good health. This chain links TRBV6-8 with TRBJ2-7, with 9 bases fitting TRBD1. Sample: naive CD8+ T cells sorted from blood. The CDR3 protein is CASRIPGTGKYEQYF. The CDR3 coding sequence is TGTGCCAGCCGAATCCCCGGGACAGGGAAGTACGAGCAGTACTTC.